The 6 T cell receptor beta chains reported below all come from one sample, sequenced in a study of molecular identifiers for immune sequencing clone quantification. TCRdb itself ran the PCR reads through MiXCR, one entry per CDR3 protein. Among about 86,000 distinct CDR3 sequences listed, about 23% were seen once. Sequenced material: naive CD8+ T cells from blood, with Jurkat cell RNA spiked in. Documented subset: FACS-sorted CD8+CD4-CCR7+CD45RA+ naive T cells. The origin of the receptors is a human donor in good health. Some libraries in this study had Jurkat cell RNA spiked in.

This clonotype was counted at least ten times. The J gene is TRBJ2-3, the V gene TRBV7-9; perhaps TRBD1 as D (6 bases). V was pared by 5 bases and J by 0 bases, with 12 bases between. Per the germline V gene, CDR1 is SEHNR and CDR2 is FQNEAQ (reference sequence). The CDR3 runs to 15 residues. CDR3 loop: CASSIGQTSTDTQYF. The CDR3 region has the DNA TGTGCCAGCAGCATAGGACAGACTAGCACAGATACGCAGTATTTT.

This chain links TRBV6-2 or TRBV6-3 with TRBJ2-2; D gene ambiguous. Deletions cut 5 bases from V and 7 bases from J, with 14 bases between. The CDR3 loop spans 14 amino acids. Germline assignment: CDR1 MNHEY and CDR2 SVGEGT. The CDR3, as DNA: TGTGCCAGCAGTCCCCCCTTGGACGACGGGGAGCTGTTTTTT. Protein: CASSPPLDDGELFF.

The table lists this clonotype with a few counts. The chain employs TRBV14 and TRBJ2-7; D not resolved. CDR3 length equals 11 residues. V was trimmed by 3 bases and J by 5 bases, leaving 5 bases between them. CDR1 SGHDN and CDR2 FVKESK come from the germline V gene. The DNA for the CDR3 is TGTGCCAGCAGCCAGGGCCACGAGCAGTACTTC. Protein: CASSQGHEQYF.

This clonotype was observed at least ten times. V gene TRBV7-9 combines with J gene TRBJ2-3; 8 positions agree with TRBD2. Germline assignment: CDR1 SEHNR and CDR2 FQNEAQ (reference sequence). The ends lost 2 bases at V and 6 bases at J; junction bases unmatched: 10. This CDR3 is 16 amino acids long. The CDR3 sequence: CASSLSQRGRSDTQYF. The CDR3 region has the DNA TGTGCCAGCAGCTTAAGTCAGCGGGGGCGATCGGATACGCAGTATTTT.

This clonotype was seen more than once but under ten times. Since a much larger clone is just one base distant, this may be a read error. The CDR3 protein is CASSPLGQPYEQYF. In DNA form, the CDR3 reads TGTGCCAGCAGCCCTCTCGGACAGCCCTACGAGCAGTACTTC. The V gene is TRBV28, the J gene TRBJ2-7, with a weak D call TRBD1 (6 bases). The CDR3 is 14 amino acids. Trimming left V 6 bases short and J 2 bases short, with 14 bases between. Looked up from germline, CDR1 is MDHEN and CDR2 is SYDVKM.

The chain has TRBV24-1 and TRBJ2-1; possible D gene TRBD1, 6 bases. The CDR3 is 14 residues long. In germline, CDR1 is KGHDR, CDR2 SFDVKD. Between the trimmed V and J ends, which lost 4 bases and 12 bases, there was a span of 18 bases. The CDR3 nucleotides read TGTGCCACCAGTGAATCGGACAGCGGAGGTTTGCAGTTCTTC. Its protein product is CATSESDSGGLQFF.